This passage covers 11 T cell receptor beta chains from one sample sequenced in a study of blood T cell repertoires in COVID-19. Generated by immunoSEQ multiplex PCR, the TCRdb table keeps only in-frame clones and is missing some. The table shows nearly 110,000 clones, with approximately 81% occurring only once. Sequenced input: peripheral blood. The receptors shown here come from a human donor in a cohort sampled during active COVID-19.

In its sample, this clone was seen a few times. V is TRBV19 and J is TRBJ2-5; D gene uncertain. V dropped 6 bases and J dropped 5 bases, with 16 bases sitting between them. Germline loops: CDR1 LNHDA, CDR2 SQIVND (reference sequence). This CDR3 comprises 14 residues. CDR3 in DNA: TGTGCCAGTAGCCCTGGGTGGGCTTGGGAGACCCAGTACTTC. This gives the protein CASSPGWAWETQYF.

J is TRBJ2-7 and V is TRBV9, with D possibly matching TRBD1 (6 bases). Germline V gene sequence: CDR1 SGDLS, CDR2 YYNGEE. This CDR3 has 16 residues. Between the trimmed V and J ends, which lost 0 bases and 5 bases, there was a span of 18 bases. CDR3 coding DNA: TGTGCCAGCAGCGTAGGAGGGGGACCCTTCCCAGACGAGCAGTACTTC. Protein product: CASSVGGGPFPDEQYF.

This rearrangement joins TRBV28 to TRBJ2-3, with TRBD2 matching over 13 bases. Germline values: CDR1 MDHEN, CDR2 SYDVKM. V gave up 2 bases and J gave up 5 bases; unmatched junction bases: 7. CDR3 length equals 17 residues. CDR3 protein: CASSLTSGRATLDTQYF. DNA of the CDR3: TGTGCCAGCAGTTTAACTAGCGGGAGGGCCACACTAGATACGCAGTATTTT.

The chain joins TRBV19 to TRBJ2-1; 14 positions agree with TRBD2. V lost 6 bases to trimming and J lost 9 bases; unmatched junction nucleotides: 13. Germline CDR1 is LNHDA and CDR2 is SQIVND (reference sequence). The length of the CDR3 is 17 residues. For the CDR3, the DNA is TGTGCCAGTAGCCGCGGGGTCGGGACTAGCGGGAGCCCTGAGCAGTTCTTC. This gives the protein CASSRGVGTSGSPEQFF.

This chain connects TRBV18 to TRBJ1-5; D gene unclear. Per the germline V gene, CDR1 is KGHSH and CDR2 is LQKENI. The CDR3 has 16 amino acids. The ends were cut back, 5 bases at V and 0 bases at J, with 14 bases in the middle. CDR3 in amino acids: CASSASGTNSNQPQHF. The CDR3 DNA is TGTGCCAGCTCAGCTTCGGGTACAAATAGCAATCAGCCCCAGCATTTT.

The chain is built from TRBV20-1 and TRBJ1-1; no definite D call. Germline V gene lookup returns CDR1 DFQATT and CDR2 SNEGSKA (reference sequence). This CDR3 is 11 amino acids long. Deletions cut 5 bases from V and 4 bases from J, with 8 bases between. The CDR3 loop is CSAPRTTEAFF. The DNA for the CDR3 is TGCAGTGCTCCCAGAACCACTGAAGCTTTCTTT.

This chain links TRBV28 with TRBJ1-2; D remains ambiguous. The CDR3 contains 13 residues. In germline, CDR1 is MDHEN, CDR2 SYDVKM. V lost 1 base to trimming and J lost 4 bases, with 7 bases between them. For the CDR3, the DNA is TGTGCCAGCAGTTTATTCGAGGGCTATGGCTACACCTTC. This sequence encodes CASSLFEGYGYTF.

The chain carries TRBV6-5 and TRBJ1-3, with D possibly TRBD1 on 6 matching bases. V lost 0 bases and J lost 4, with 13 bases in between. The CDR3 has 16 amino acids. Per the germline V gene, CDR1 is MNHEY and CDR2 is SVGAGI. CDR3 in DNA: TGTGCCAGCAGTTACTCGGGCAGGGGCTCAGGAAACACCATATATTTT. The encoded protein is CASSYSGRGSGNTIYF.

This clone was counted a few times. The chain joins TRBV4-3 to TRBJ2-2, with 11 bases that match TRBD2. Trimming cost V 4 bases and J 3 bases; bases outside gene matches: 7. The CDR3 contains 17 residues. Germline loops: CDR1 LGHNA, CDR2 YSLEER. CDR3 coding DNA: TGCGCCAGCAGCCGGGTGACTAGCGGGACGGACACCGGGGAGCTGTTTTTT. Its protein is CASSRVTSGTDTGELFF.

The rearrangement links TRBV7-2 to TRBJ2-3, with TRBD2 identical over 7 bases. The CDR3 loop spans 15 amino acids. J was trimmed by 3 bases and V by 7 bases; bases with no gene match: 10. The germline CDR1 and CDR2 sequences are SGHTA and FQGNSA. The CDR3 coding sequence is TGTGCCAGCACCCTTCGGGAGGCCGGGACAGATACGCAGTATTTT. It codes for CASTLREAGTDTQYF.

This clone was detected ten times or more. This rearrangement joins TRBV11-2 to TRBJ2-7; a possible D gene is TRBD2 (5 bases). Trimming shortened V by 0 bases and J by 0 bases, and 18 bases separated the two germline ends. The CDR3 consists of 18 residues. Germline V gene lookup returns CDR1 SGHAT and CDR2 FQNNGV. The CDR3 loop reads CASSLDRERQKYSYEQYV. In DNA, the CDR3 is TGTGCCAGCAGCTTAGACCGGGAAAGGCAGAAATACTCCTACGAGCAGTACGTC.